The 15 T cell receptor beta chains in this list originate from one sample, sequenced in a study of cytomegalovirus exposure and HLA in healthy donors. Researchers ran the PCR with 60 Vbeta and 13 Jbeta primers. Assay used: immunoSEQ multiplex PCR; TCRdb lists only in-frame clones, some missing. In the table there are 100,000 to 120,000 clones, roughly three quarters of which are singletons. Sequenced input: PBMCs. These receptors originate from a man aged 25-45 years in good health and CMV-seronegative.

V and J are TRBV4-3 and TRBJ1-4, with D perhaps matching TRBD1 (5 bases). The CDR3 runs 17 residues. Between the trimmed V and J ends, which lost 0 bases and 8 bases, there was a span of 19 bases. Germline V gene data show CDR1 as LGHNA and CDR2 as YSLEER. The CDR3 is CASSQDPGNRREEKLFF. CDR3 DNA: TGCGCCAGCAGCCAAGATCCAGGGAACAGGAGGGAAGAAAAACTGTTTTTT.

This chain links TRBV28 with TRBJ2-2, with D perhaps TRBD2 (6 bases). This CDR3 region has 14 residues. V lost 3 bases to trimming and J lost 1 base, with 6 bases between them. Germline-derived CDR1 and CDR2 are MDHEN and SYDVKM. Written as DNA, the CDR3 is TGTGCCAGCAGTTTGGGGGGGAACACCGGGGAGCTGTTTTTT. Protein sequence: CASSLGGNTGELFF.

The chain uses TRBV4-1 and TRBJ1-2; D is undetermined. The CDR3 runs to 15 residues. The germline V gene has CDR1 MGHRA and CDR2 YSYEKL. With 2 bases removed from V and 2 bases from J, the gap between germline ends came to 12 bases. CDR3 nucleotides: TGCGCCAGCAGCCAACCCTTCCAGTCCAACTATGGCTACACCTTC. Protein product: CASSQPFQSNYGYTF.

Here the CDR3 DNA reads TGTGCCAGCAGTGATAGGGCCGGGACTAGCGGCTACGAGCAGTACTTC. It yields the protein CASSDRAGTSGYEQYF. The chain couples TRBV6-1 to TRBJ2-7, with 11 bases that match TRBD2. Germline assignment: CDR1 MNHNS and CDR2 SASEGT. The CDR3 spans 16 residues. V was clipped by 3 bases and J by 3 bases; unmatched bases: 7.

J is TRBJ2-1 and V is TRBV27; 8 positions agree with TRBD2. CDR1 and CDR2 from the germline V gene are MNHEY and SMNVEV (reference sequence). Trimming took 7 bases from V and 1 from J; bases not matched to a gene: 3. This CDR3 has 14 amino acids. For the CDR3, the DNA is TGTGCCAGCATTAGCGGGGCTTCCTACAATGAGCAGTTCTTC. Amino acid sequence: CASISGASYNEQFF.

This chain links TRBV5-4 with TRBJ2-2; D ambiguous. Germline CDR1 SGHNT, CDR2 YYREEE (reference sequence). The CDR3 sequence is 12 residues long. V gave up 10 bases and J gave up 0 bases, with 7 bases separating them. CDR3 protein: CAGGPNTGELFF. CDR3 DNA: TGTGCCGGCGGCCCGAACACCGGGGAGCTGTTTTTT. Supplemented by reference TRBV5-4 and TRBJ2-2, the full variable domain reads ETGVTQSPTHLIKTRGQQVTLRCSSQSGHNTVSWYQQALGQGPQFIFQYYREEENGRGNFPPRFSGLQFPNYSSELNVNALELDDSALYLCAGGPNTGELFFGEGSRLTVL.

The V gene is TRBV5-1, the J gene TRBJ2-7; 7 nucleotides align to TRBD2. V trimming: 3 bases; J trimming: 7 bases; junction bases outside the gene matches: 10. The CDR3 has 14 amino acids. The germline V gene encodes CDR1 SGHRS and CDR2 YFSETQ. CDR3 coding DNA: TGCGCCAGCAGCTGGGAGGGAGCCAACCGGGAGCAGTACTTC. Its protein product is CASSWEGANREQYF.

The chain combines TRBV5-6 with TRBJ1-2; the match to TRBD1 covers 10 bases. The CDR3 is 14 residues long. The ends lost 3 bases at V and 4 bases at J; junction bases unmatched: 3. Germline V gene data show CDR1 as SGHDT and CDR2 as YYEEEE. The DNA for the CDR3 is TGTGCCAGCAGCTCCGACAGGGGGCTCTATGGCTACACCTTC. This codes for CASSSDRGLYGYTF.

The V call is TRBV28, the J call TRBJ2-3; 7 bases map to TRBD2. Germline trimming cut 2 bases from V and 4 bases from J; bases unmatched to any gene: 6. This CDR3 has 15 residues. Per the germline V gene, CDR1 is MDHEN and CDR2 is SYDVKM. The CDR3 is CASSLTGGRADTQYF. DNA for the CDR3: TGTGCCAGCAGTTTAACTGGCGGGAGAGCAGATACGCAGTATTTT.

CDR3 DNA: TGCGCCAGCAGCCAAGCTAGCAACGAATACTACGAGCAGTACTTC. Amino acids: CASSQASNEYYEQYF. The V call is TRBV4-3, the J call TRBJ2-7; TRBD2 might be the D (5 bases). This CDR3 comprises 15 residues. Deletions cut 1 base from V and 3 bases from J, with 13 bases between. Germline V gene lookup returns CDR1 LGHNA and CDR2 YSLEER.

The chain links TRBV29-1 to TRBJ2-5; D may be TRBD1 (5 bases). The CDR3 spans 13 residues. CDR1 is SQVTM, CDR2 ANQGSEA, per germline. Deletions cut 4 bases from V and 2 bases from J, with 11 bases between. The CDR3 region has the DNA TGCAGCGTTGGGCAGGGTGTACAAGAGACCCAGTACTTC. As protein: CSVGQGVQETQYF.

The gene calls are TRBV5-6 and TRBJ2-7, with D tentatively TRBD1 (5 bases). The CDR3 length is 12 residues. Trimming left V 2 bases short and J 6 bases short, with 9 bases between. Germline V CDR1 and CDR2: SGHDT, YYEEEE. The CDR3 nucleotides are TGTGCCAGCAGCTTAGGGGTGGGCGAGCAGTACTTC. Protein: CASSLGVGEQYF.

About this clone: The sample contains more than one DNA sequence encoding this CDR3. The chain carries TRBV18 and TRBJ1-1, with unresolved D. Trimming took 2 bases from V and 0 from J, leaving 4 bases between them. CDR1 is KGHSH and CDR2 is LQKENI in the germline V gene. This CDR3 contains 13 residues. The CDR3 DNA reads as TGTGCCAGCTCACCATCGGTGAACACTGAAGCTTTCTTT. Its protein product is CASSPSVNTEAFF.

The chain employs TRBV30 and TRBJ2-7; 9 positions agree with TRBD2. The CDR3 totals 17 residues. After removal of 2 bases from V and 0 bases from J, the junction contained 11 bases not matched to a gene. Per the germline V gene, CDR1 is GTSNPN and CDR2 is SVGIG (reference sequence). This CDR3 is CAWSLRSGLASSYEQYF. CDR3 in DNA: TGTGCCTGGAGTTTGAGGTCAGGACTAGCGAGCTCCTACGAGCAGTACTTC.

A remark on this clone: The junction shows a germline mismatch at one end, possibly a read error. Other nucleotide sequences in the sample specify the same CDR3. The chain combines TRBV7-2 with TRBJ1-6; D remains unclear. CDR3 length: 15 amino acids. Germline-derived CDR1 and CDR2 are SGHTA and FQGNSA. For the CDR3, the DNA is TGCGCCAGCAGCTTAGGGAGGACCGAGGGATCACCCCTCCACTTT. It specifies CASSLGRTEGSPLHF.